The rows below give T cell receptor beta chains drawn from one sample of a study of graft-versus-host responses after intestinal transplantation. The data were produced by immunoSEQ multiplex PCR, yet TCRdb's version contains in-frame clones alone and is incomplete. The repertoire holds about 43,000 clones, with about 94% as singletons. The source was PBMCs, collected 335 days after intestinal transplant. The receptors stem from a human patient who received an intestinal transplant, so some T cells may come from the graft donor. Both conserved end residues are trimmed from each CDR3. Fields, in order: D gene, CDR3 length, clone size, V gene, J gene, CDR3 protein. The D gene is left open where the match is weak. Rows give clone size only sometimes, using once, few, many, or a class for an expanded clone.

D: -; length: 12; size: -; V: TRBV4-2; J: TRBJ2-2; CDR3: ASSQAPTAGELF
D: TRBD2; length: 14; size: once; V: TRBV9; J: TRBJ2-2; CDR3: ASSVPATSSTGELF
D: -; length: 11; size: -; V: TRBV6-6; J: TRBJ1-5; CDR3: ASSYYWDQPQH
D: -; length: 11; size: -; V: TRBV6-5; J: TRBJ1-1; CDR3: ASSEAGHTEAF
D: -; length: 17; size: -; V: TRBV27; J: TRBJ2-3; CDR3: ASSPPRPLLRGRTDTQY
D: -; length: 11; size: -; V: TRBV2; J: TRBJ2-2; CDR3: ASMSGQGGELF
D: TRBD1; length: 11; size: -; V: TRBV6-1; J: TRBJ2-7; CDR3: ASQTGAIYEQY
D: -; length: 11; size: -; V: TRBV4-1; J: TRBJ1-1; CDR3: ASIGRAGTEAF
D: -; length: 12; size: -; V: TRBV5-4; J: TRBJ2-5; CDR3: ASSLDLARETQY
D: -; length: 9; size: -; V: TRBV6-6; J: TRBJ2-7; CDR3: ASSSTYEQY
D: -; length: 9; size: once; V: TRBV6-1; J: TRBJ1-2; CDR3: ASSEALTYT
D: -; length: 14; size: -; V: TRBV7-2; J: TRBJ2-1; CDR3: ASSFTLGGPIGKQF
D: -; length: 13; size: -; V: TRBV5-1; J: TRBJ2-7; CDR3: ASSLASGPAYEQY
D: -; length: 15; size: once; V: TRBV5-1; J: TRBJ1-3; CDR3: ASSLYRQRTSGNTIY
D: TRBD1; length: 14; size: -; V: TRBV6-6; J: TRBJ2-7; CDR3: ASTDTGRGQAYEQY
D: -; length: 10; size: -; V: TRBV13; J: -; CDR3: ASSFRDDEQY
D: -; length: 14; size: -; V: TRBV7-3; J: TRBJ2-3; CDR3: ASSRSGGISTDTQY
D: -; length: 12; size: -; V: TRBV30; J: TRBJ1-3; CDR3: AWDRDFSGNTIY
D: TRBD1; length: 13; size: -; V: TRBV2; J: TRBJ2-3; CDR3: ASSSPGTEGDTQY
D: TRBD1; length: 11; size: -; V: TRBV27; J: TRBJ2-3; CDR3: ASRGQGADTQY
D: -; length: 11; size: once; V: TRBV10-1; J: TRBJ2-7; CDR3: ASSDSSSYEQY
D: -; length: 15; size: -; V: TRBV28; J: TRBJ2-3; CDR3: ASSTPPEDPGTDTQY
D: -; length: 9; size: -; V: TRBV30; J: TRBJ1-4; CDR3: AFRVDEKLF
D: -; length: 12; size: -; V: TRBV7-9; J: TRBJ2-1; CDR3: ASSLKISYNEQF
D: -; length: 12; size: -; V: TRBV6-4; J: TRBJ2-5; CDR3: ASNGFGWQETQY
D: -; length: 13; size: -; V: TRBV4-1; J: TRBJ2-2; CDR3: ASSQVWGATGELF
D: -; length: 13; size: -; V: TRBV19; J: TRBJ2-1; CDR3: ASSPFQGSNNEQF
D: -; length: 11; size: -; V: TRBV5-1; J: TRBJ2-5; CDR3: ASRRALGETQY
D: -; length: 9; size: -; V: TRBV2; J: TRBJ2-1; CDR3: ASKLYNEQF
D: -; length: 14; size: once; V: TRBV2; J: TRBJ2-1; CDR3: ASSELVGGTYNEQF
D: TRBD1; length: 15; size: -; V: TRBV23-1; J: TRBJ2-1; CDR3: ASSQSHGTGGYNEQF